These 18 T cell receptor beta chains share one sample of origin, sequenced in a study of beta chain features in type 1 diabetes. Expressed TCRB transcripts were sequenced, since all the RNA that had been isolated was reverse transcribed. The data were produced by immunoSEQ multiplex PCR, yet TCRdb's version contains in-frame clones alone and is incomplete. Seen here are a few hundred thousand clones, around 10% observed once, and the top ten hold around 0.015%. Sequencing was carried out using naive CD4+ T cells from blood. The source is a woman aged 25 to 39 in good health.

This clone was observed a few times. CDR3 sequence: CASSVEAGFSYEQYF. For the CDR3, the DNA is TGTGCCAGCAGCGTAGAAGCGGGGTTCTCCTACGAGCAGTACTTC. The J gene is TRBJ2-7, the V gene TRBV9, with 7 bases matching TRBD2. This CDR3 is 15 amino acids long. The germline gives CDR1 SGDLS, CDR2 YYNGEE. The V segment lost 0 bases and the J segment 0 bases; nucleotides outside the gene matches: 3.

A few counts support this clone. This chain uses TRBV28 with TRBJ2-5; 8 bases fit TRBD1. The CDR3 spans 16 residues. Germline loops: CDR1 MDHEN, CDR2 SYDVKM. The junction had 11 bases not matched to a gene; V was cut back by 6 bases and J by 2 bases. The CDR3, as DNA: TGTGCCAGCAGCATGGGACAGGTTGGAGAACAAGAGACCCAGTACTTC. Translated, it gives CASSMGQVGEQETQYF.

This clone has only a few counts. The J gene is TRBJ2-7, the V gene TRBV14; 8 bases fit TRBD1. The germline V gene encodes CDR1 SGHDN and CDR2 FVKESK. J lost 6 bases, V lost 1 base, and 5 bases had no gene match. The length of the CDR3 is 14 residues. CDR3 bases: TGTGCCAGCAGCCAAGCGGCAGGGGGCGTCGAGCAGTACTTC. Its protein is CASSQAAGGVEQYF. Full variable domain (rest looked up from reference TRBV14 and TRBJ2-7): EAGVTQFPSHSVIEKGQTVTLRCDPISGHDNLYWYRRVMGKEIKFLLHFVKESKQDESGMPNNRFLAERTGGTYSTLKVQPAELEDSGVYFCASSQAAGGVEQYFGPGTRLTVT.

This clone appeared a few times. The chain recombines TRBV4-3 with TRBJ2-1; the match to TRBD2 covers 11 bases. The CDR3 covers 14 residues. Germline V gene sequence: CDR1 LGHNA, CDR2 YSLEER. V gave up 4 bases and J gave up 10 bases; unmatched junction bases: 6. CDR3 loop: CASSRLAGGSEQFF. The CDR3, as DNA: TGCGCCAGCAGCCGTTTAGCGGGAGGGTCGGAGCAGTTCTTC.

This clone has only a few counts. The chain employs TRBV6-5 and TRBJ1-5, with 10 bases identical to TRBD1. The CDR3 totals 14 residues. V shed 6 bases, J shed 5 bases, and the junction held 4 bases outside the gene matches. CDR1 is MNHEY and CDR2 is SVGAGI in the germline V gene. The CDR3 nucleotides are TGTGCCAGCAGGAGGGACAGGGGACATCAGCCCCAGCATTTT. Amino acid sequence: CASRRDRGHQPQHF.

The chain combines TRBV6-1 with TRBJ1-1; D is uncertain. This CDR3 is 11 amino acids long. Germline lookup yields CDR1 MNHNS and CDR2 SASEGT. Trimming stripped 8 bases from V and 1 base from J, with 5 bases between. CDR3 residues: CASWRNTEAFF. Here the CDR3 DNA reads TGTGCCAGCTGGAGGAACACTGAAGCTTTCTTT.

This clone was detected only a few times. The same CDR3 arises from other DNA sequences in this sample as well. This chain uses TRBV28 with TRBJ2-7; possible D gene TRBD1, 6 bases. Trimming left V 6 bases short and J 4 bases short, with 10 bases between. Germline CDR1 MDHEN, CDR2 SYDVKM. The CDR3 sequence is 12 residues long. CDR3 in amino acids: CASSVRGYEQYF. CDR3 coding DNA: TGTGCCAGCAGCGTCAGGGGTTACGAGCAGTACTTC.

The CDR3 nucleotides read TGTGCCTGGAGTGTGGGACAGGGGAGAGGAGAAAAACTGTTTTTT. Residues: CAWSVGQGRGEKLFF. V usage is TRBV30 and J usage is TRBJ1-4, with 10 bases that match TRBD1. Germline CDR1 reads GTSNPN; CDR2 reads SVGIG (reference sequence). The J segment lost 8 bases and the V segment lost 0 bases, leaving 6 bases of the junction unmatched. The CDR3 is 15 residues long. The full variable domain, in which reference TRBV30 and TRBJ1-4 provide the parts outside the CDR3, is SQTIHQWPATLVQPVGSPLSLECTVEGTSNPNLYWYRQAAGRGLQLLFYSVGIGQISSEVPQNLSASRPQDRQFILSSKKLLLSDSGFYLCAWSVGQGRGEKLFFGSGTQLSVL.

The table lists this clone with a few counts. This chain joins TRBV5-1 and TRBJ2-1, with a weak D call TRBD2 (6 bases). The V end was cut by 4 bases, the J end by 7 bases, with 18 bases between. Germline V gives CDR1 SGHRS, CDR2 YFSETQ. CDR3 length: 15 residues. This chain's CDR3 is CASSPGGAGLNEQFF. CDR3 DNA sequence: TGCGCCAGCAGCCCCGGCGGGGCAGGTCTAAATGAGCAGTTCTTC.

This clone was recorded a few times. This chain connects TRBV28 to TRBJ1-2, with D uncertain. Germline V CDR1 and CDR2: MDHEN, SYDVKM. CDR3 size: 13 residues. V gave up 6 bases and J gave up 4 bases, with 12 bases separating them. This CDR3 is CASSRGSSYGYTF. For the CDR3, the DNA is TGTGCCAGCAGCCGAGGCTCCTCCTATGGCTACACCTTC.

The chain carries TRBV6-5 and TRBJ1-2; tentatively, D is TRBD1 (5 bases). The CDR3 runs 11 residues. Trimming pared 6 bases from V and 5 bases from J, leaving 7 bases between. Germline lookup yields CDR1 MNHEY and CDR2 SVGAGI. CDR3 in amino acids: CASSDSYGYTF. The CDR3 bases are TGTGCCAGCAGCGACAGTTATGGCTACACCTTC.

The chain employs TRBV7-3 and TRBJ2-1, with a weak D call TRBD2 (7 bases). Germline V lookup: CDR1 SGHTA, CDR2 FQGTGA. Trimming took 0 bases from V and 6 from J, leaving 12 bases between them. The CDR3 sequence is 15 residues long. CDR3 nucleotides: TGTGCCAGCAGCTTAACGTTCGGGGGGCCCAATGAGCAGTTCTTC. Protein: CASSLTFGGPNEQFF. Full variable domain (outside the CDR3, taken from reference TRBV7-3 and TRBJ2-1): GAGVSQTPSNKVTEKGKYVELRCDPISGHTALYWYRQSLGQGPEFLIYFQGTGAADDSGLPNDRFFAVRPEGSVSTLKIQRTERGDSAVYLCASSLTFGGPNEQFFGPGTRLTVL.

The chain has TRBV6-5 and TRBJ2-7; TRBD1 matches 7 bases. CDR1 and CDR2 (germline): MNHEY, SVGAGI. V gave up 0 bases and J gave up 0 bases; unmatched junction bases: 2. This CDR3 is built from 15 residues. CDR3: CASSYSGTDSYEQYF. The CDR3, as DNA: TGTGCCAGCAGTTACTCTGGGACAGACTCCTACGAGCAGTACTTC.

V gene TRBV29-1 combines with J gene TRBJ2-1; 14 bases line up with TRBD2. Per germline, CDR1 SQVTM and CDR2 ANQGSEA. The junction had 4 bases not matched to a gene; V was cut back by 4 bases and J by 8 bases. The CDR3 is 14 amino acids. The CDR3 region is CSVAGLAGADEQFF. CDR3 DNA: TGCAGCGTTGCGGGACTAGCGGGAGCTGATGAGCAGTTCTTC.

This clone was counted between two and nine times. This rearrangement joins TRBV19 to TRBJ2-1, with 10 bases identical to TRBD2. Germline CDR1 LNHDA, CDR2 SQIVND (reference sequence). J lost 9 bases, V lost 4 bases, and 15 bases had no gene match. CDR3 length: 17 residues. CDR3 residues: CASSNPQSSSGSFEQFF. The CDR3 nucleotides are TGTGCCAGTAGTAACCCACAGAGCTCTAGCGGGAGTTTTGAGCAGTTCTTC.

This clone appeared a single time. The CDR3 reads CASRGGGTGENIQYF. In nucleotides, the CDR3 is TGTGCCAGCAGAGGGGGGGGGACAGGAGAAAACATTCAGTACTTC. This sequence joins TRBV28 and TRBJ2-4; TRBD1 might be the D (8 bases). The germline V and J ends were trimmed by 6 bases and 5 bases, with 17 bases remaining between them. There are 15 residues in the CDR3. Germline V gene data show CDR1 as MDHEN and CDR2 as SYDVKM.

This chain uses TRBV5-4 with TRBJ1-1; D unresolved. The CDR3 is 13 amino acids. CDR1 SGHNT and CDR2 YYREEE come from the germline V gene (reference sequence). The V gene lost 1 base and the J gene lost 4 bases, with 8 bases spanning the gap. The CDR3 bases are TGTGCCAGCAGCTTGCAACCCAGCACTGAAGCTTTCTTT. Translation: CASSLQPSTEAFF.

The V call is TRBV15, the J call TRBJ2-7, with no clear D. V was cut by 4 bases and J by 9 bases, with 16 bases left in between. The CDR3 is 13 residues long. Germline-derived CDR1 and CDR2 are LNHNV and YYDKDF (reference sequence). CDR3 loop: CATSTGGTALQYF. The CDR3 coding sequence is TGTGCCACCAGCACCGGCGGAACGGCACTGCAGTACTTC.